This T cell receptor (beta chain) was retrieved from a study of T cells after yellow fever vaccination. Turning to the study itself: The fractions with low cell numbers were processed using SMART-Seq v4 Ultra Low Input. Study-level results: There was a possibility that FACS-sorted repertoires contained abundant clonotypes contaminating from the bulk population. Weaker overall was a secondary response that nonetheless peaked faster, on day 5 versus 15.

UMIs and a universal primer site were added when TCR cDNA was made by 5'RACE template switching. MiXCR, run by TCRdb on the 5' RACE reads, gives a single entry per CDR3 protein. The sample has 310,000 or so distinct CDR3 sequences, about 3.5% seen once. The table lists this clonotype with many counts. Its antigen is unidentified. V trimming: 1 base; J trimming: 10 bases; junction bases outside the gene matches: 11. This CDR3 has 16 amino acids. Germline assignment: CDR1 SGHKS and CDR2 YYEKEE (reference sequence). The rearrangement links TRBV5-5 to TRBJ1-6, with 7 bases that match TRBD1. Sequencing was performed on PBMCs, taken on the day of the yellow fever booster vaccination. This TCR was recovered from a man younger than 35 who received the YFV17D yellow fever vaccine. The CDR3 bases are TGTGCCAGCAGCTTGAGCCTGAACAGGGGAAAATCACCCCTCCACTTT. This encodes CASSLSLNRGKSPLHF.